This TCR beta chain was sequenced during a study of CD8+CD57+ T cells in acquired aplastic anemia. Genomic DNA was employed as the template in profiling TCR beta VDJ and CDR3. Using its own MiXCR run on the reads, TCRdb lists one record per CDR3 protein. The sample gives some 200,000 distinct CDR3 sequences, more than 45% of which show up once; about 9.7% is in the top ten. In patients chosen for sequencing, flow cytometry had shown CD8+CD57+ cell expansion. Therapy had not been given to patients before blood sampling. Trimming shortened V by 1 base and J by 8 bases, and 15 bases separated the two germline ends. The CDR3 consists of 14 residues. CDR1 is DFQATT, CDR2 SNEGSKA, per germline (reference sequence). Ten or more counts support this clonotype.

Input material: sorted CD4+, CD8+, or CD8+CD57+ T cells (not recorded which) from PBMCs. The chain has TRBV20-1 and TRBJ1-3; D remains unclear. This clonotype was obtained from a human donor with aplastic anemia. The DNA of the CDR3 is TGCAGTGCTAGAGTGTGGGGAGCCGCCGACACCATATATTTT. Translating it yields CSARVWGAADTIYF.